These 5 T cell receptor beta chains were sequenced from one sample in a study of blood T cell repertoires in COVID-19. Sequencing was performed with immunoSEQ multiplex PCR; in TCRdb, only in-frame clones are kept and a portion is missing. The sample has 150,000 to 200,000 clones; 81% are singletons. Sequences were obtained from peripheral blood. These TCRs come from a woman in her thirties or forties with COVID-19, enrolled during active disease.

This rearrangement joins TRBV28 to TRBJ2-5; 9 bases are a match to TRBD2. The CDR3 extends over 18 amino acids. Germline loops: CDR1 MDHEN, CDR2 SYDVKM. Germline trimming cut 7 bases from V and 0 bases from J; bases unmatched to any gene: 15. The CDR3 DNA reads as TGTGCCAGCATAGTTTCGAGCGGGAGGATGGGGTACCAAGAGACCCAGTACTTC. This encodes CASIVSSGRMGYQETQYF.

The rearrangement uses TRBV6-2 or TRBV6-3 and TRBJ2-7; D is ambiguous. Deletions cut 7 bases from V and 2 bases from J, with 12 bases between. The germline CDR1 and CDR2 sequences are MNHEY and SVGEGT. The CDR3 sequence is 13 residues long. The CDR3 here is CASNPTFAYEQYF. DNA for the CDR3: TGTGCCAGCAACCCGACATTCGCCTACGAGCAGTACTTC.

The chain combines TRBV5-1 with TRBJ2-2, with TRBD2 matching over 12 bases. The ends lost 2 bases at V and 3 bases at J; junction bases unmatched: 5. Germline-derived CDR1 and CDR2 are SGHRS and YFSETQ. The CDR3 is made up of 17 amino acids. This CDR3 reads CASSLLAGGGYTGELFF. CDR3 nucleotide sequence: TGCGCCAGCAGCTTACTAGCGGGAGGAGGGTACACCGGGGAGCTGTTTTTT. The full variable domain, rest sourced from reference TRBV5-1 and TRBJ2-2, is KAGVTQTPRYLIKTRGQQVTLSCSPISGHRSVSWYQQTPGQGLQFLFEYFSETQRNKGNFPGRFSGRQFSNSRSEMNVSTLELGDSALYLCASSLLAGGGYTGELFFGEGSRLTVL.

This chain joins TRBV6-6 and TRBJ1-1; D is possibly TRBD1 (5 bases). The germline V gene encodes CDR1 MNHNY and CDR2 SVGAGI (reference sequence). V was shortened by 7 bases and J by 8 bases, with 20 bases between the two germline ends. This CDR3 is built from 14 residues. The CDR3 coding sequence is TGTGCCAGCAAAGTCAGAGCGGGGGGAGAGGAAGCTTTCTTT. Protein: CASKVRAGGEEAFF.

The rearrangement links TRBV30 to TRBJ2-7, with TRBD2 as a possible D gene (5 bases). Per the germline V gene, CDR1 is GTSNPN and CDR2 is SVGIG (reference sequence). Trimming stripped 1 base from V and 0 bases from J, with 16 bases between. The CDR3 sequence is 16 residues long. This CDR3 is CAWSALDTGLSYEQYV. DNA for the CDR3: TGTGCCTGGAGTGCACTAGATACCGGTCTCTCCTACGAGCAGTACGTC.